The sequence of this T cell receptor beta chain was determined in a study of T cell responses to AZD1222 COVID-19 vaccine. General study results and limits: In a largely white British group with more females than males, clonal diversity was possibly underestimated. Seropositivity was recorded at baseline in only 6 or 7 AZD1222 recipients. Per reports, nearly half of all spike-specific TCRs target regions that are unmutated in variants.

Here immunoSEQ multiplex PCR was the method, and the copy in TCRdb shows in-frame clones only, minus some. Of more than 100,000 clones in the sample, 92% were seen once. The CDR3 totals 16 residues. The V gene's germline CDR1 is LNHDA and CDR2 SQIVND (reference sequence). Unmatched junction bases numbered 10, after V lost 5 bases and J lost 3 bases. A remark on this clone: Its target is not known.

J is TRBJ2-7 and V is TRBV19, with 10 bases aligning to TRBD2. This receptor was obtained from an adult in good health. The starting material was peripheral blood, obtained on day 0 of AZD1222 vaccination. The CDR3 loop is CASSPSSGGHFYEQYF. The CDR3 region has the DNA TGTGCCAGTAGTCCCTCTAGCGGGGGCCACTTCTACGAGCAGTACTTC.